Presented here are 30 T cell receptor beta chains from one specimen sequenced in a study of monozygotic twins with inflammatory bowel disease. TCRdb reprocessed the 5' RACE reads, with one entry per CDR3 protein and no DNA. Its table lists 120,000 to 150,000 distinct CDR3 sequences. The sequenced sample was blood. Source of these receptors: a human donor with ulcerative colitis or Crohn's disease, or a healthy co-twin of an affected twin (not recorded which).

This chain joins TRBV7-2 and TRBJ2-5; TCRdb designates TRBD1, a call that cannot be tested without DNA. The CDR3 extends over 14 amino acids. Germline V lookup: CDR1 SGHTA, CDR2 FQGNSA. The CDR3: CASSRDRGQETQYF.

V gene TRBV7-2 combines with J gene TRBJ2-3; absent DNA, TCRdb's TRBD1 call cannot be checked. The CDR3 is 15 residues long. Germline V lookup: CDR1 SGHTA, CDR2 FQGNSA. CDR3 region: CASSLVTTGRGTQYF.

The chain combines TRBV12-5 with TRBJ1-5; TCRdb proposes TRBD1, but this gene call is untestable without DNA. The CDR3 is made up of 14 amino acids. Germline CDR1 is LGHNT and CDR2 is FRNRAP. The CDR3 region is CASGLDSFGQPQHF.

The chain is built from TRBV20-1 and TRBJ2-1. CDR1 DFQATT and CDR2 SNEGSKA come from the germline V gene (reference sequence). This CDR3 spans 11 amino acids. The CDR3 is CSARLNNEQFF.

The V and J genes are TRBV5-1 and TRBJ2-3. This CDR3 is built from 13 residues. CDR1 is SGHRS and CDR2 is YFSETQ in the germline V gene. CDR3 residues: CASSFSSADTQYF.

The gene calls are TRBV5-1 and TRBJ1-1; the D gene TCRdb calls, TRBD1, cannot be checked with no DNA. Per germline, CDR1 SGHRS and CDR2 YFSETQ. This CDR3 is 14 amino acids long. The CDR3: CASSLVQGNTEAFF.

This chain connects TRBV7-2 to TRBJ2-1; TCRdb names TRBD1, which stays unverified in the absence of DNA. Per germline, CDR1 SGHTA and CDR2 FQGNSA. This CDR3 has 16 amino acids. CDR3 region: CASSLGGTGSYNEQFF.

This chain uses TRBV19 with TRBJ1-6. The germline V gene has CDR1 LNHDA and CDR2 SQIVND (reference sequence). The CDR3 has 13 amino acids. The CDR3 reads CATRGLYNSPLHF.

The chain links TRBV18 to TRBJ1-1. Germline V gene sequence: CDR1 KGHSH, CDR2 LQKENI. CDR3 length: 17 amino acids. CDR3 region: CASSVITRGSVNTEAFF.

This chain links TRBV9 with TRBJ2-3; the D gene TCRdb calls, TRBD2, cannot be checked with no DNA. The CDR3 has 15 residues. Germline-derived CDR1 and CDR2 are SGDLS and YYNGEE. The CDR3 loop is CASSASGGAADTQYF. Using reference TRBV9 and TRBJ2-3 for the parts outside the CDR3, the full variable domain is DSGVTQTPKHLITATGQRVTLRCSPRSGDLSVYWYQQSLDQGLQFLIQYYNGEERAKGNILERFSAQQFPDLHSELNLSSLELGDSALYFCASSASGGAADTQYFGPGTRLTVL.

The rearrangement joins TRBV12-3 or TRBV12-4 to TRBJ1-5; TCRdb outputs TRBD1, but without DNA this stays unchecked. CDR3 length equals 17 residues. The chain's CDR3 is CASSLSVGTGRDQPQHF.

V and J are TRBV5-8 and TRBJ2-5; TCRdb names TRBD1, which stays unverified in the absence of DNA. The CDR3 spans 14 residues. The germline CDR1 and CDR2 sequences are SGHTS and YDEGEE. The CDR3 loop is CASSPGAVQETQYF.

This chain uses TRBV21-1 with TRBJ2-7; TCRdb gives TRBD1 as the D gene, but with no DNA this cannot be confirmed. TRBV21-1 is a recognized pseudogene. This CDR3 region has 18 residues. The CDR3 loop reads CASSKELVTDPMFGEQYF.

The rearrangement uses TRBV7-3 and TRBJ2-3; TCRdb picks TRBD1, but there is no DNA to check that call. This CDR3 contains 15 residues. In germline, CDR1 is SGHTA, CDR2 FQGTGA. The CDR3 loop reads CASSSGILPTDTQYF.

The chain's CDR3 is CSARIRASLYEQYF. This rearrangement joins TRBV20-1 to TRBJ2-7; TCRdb's D call of TRBD2 is untestable without DNA. This CDR3 is 14 amino acids long. Germline V CDR1 and CDR2: DFQATT, SNEGSKA (reference sequence).

The chain couples TRBV29-1 to TRBJ1-5; without DNA, the TCRdb call of TRBD1 cannot be checked. This CDR3 has 13 amino acids. Germline V gene sequence: CDR1 SQVTM, CDR2 ANQGSEA. CDR3 amino acids: CSVEVQGNQPQHF.

This rearrangement joins TRBV12-5 to TRBJ2-1; TCRdb designates TRBD1, a call that cannot be tested without DNA. This CDR3 contains 15 residues. Looked up from germline, CDR1 is LGHNT and CDR2 is FRNRAP. CDR3 in amino acids: CASGEGQSSYNEQFF.

The J gene is TRBJ2-1, the V gene TRBV5-4. The CDR3 has 13 residues. The germline CDR1 and CDR2 sequences are SGHNT and YYREEE (reference sequence). The chain's CDR3 is CASSLDFDGEQFF.

The chain carries TRBV28 and TRBJ1-1; lacking DNA, the TRBD1 call made by TCRdb goes unchecked. CDR1 and CDR2 from the germline V gene are MDHEN and SYDVKM. The CDR3 is made up of 14 amino acids. CDR3 region: CASSPLGTNTEAFF.

The chain employs TRBV5-1 and TRBJ2-4; the TCRdb call, TRBD2, lacks DNA for checking. The CDR3 runs 17 residues. Looked up from germline, CDR1 is SGHRS and CDR2 is YFSETQ. The CDR3 loop is CASSLPGGELAKNIQYF.

The chain joins TRBV7-2 to TRBJ1-6; TCRdb lists TRBD1, though no DNA is available to test this call. This CDR3 has 16 amino acids. CDR1 SGHTA and CDR2 FQGNSA come from the germline V gene. CDR3 protein: CASSLVGSPAGSPLHF. The full variable domain, with the rest looked up from reference TRBV7-2 and TRBJ1-6, is GAGVSQSPSNKVTEKGKDVELRCDPISGHTALYWYRQSLGQGLEFLIYFQGNSAPDKSGLPSDRFSAERTGGSVSTLTIQRTQQEDSAVYLCASSLVGSPAGSPLHFGNGTRLTVT.

The chain employs TRBV18 and TRBJ2-1; the TCRdb D gene call, TRBD1, has no DNA to confirm it. Germline CDR1 is KGHSH and CDR2 is LQKENI. The CDR3 consists of 17 residues. CDR3 protein: CASSSGETTHSYNEQFF.

This chain connects TRBV12-3 or TRBV12-4 to TRBJ2-1; lacking DNA, the TRBD1 call made by TCRdb goes unchecked. CDR3 length equals 15 residues. The CDR3 reads CASSLNGAGYDEQFF.

The rearrangement uses TRBV20-1 and TRBJ1-6; TCRdb's D call of TRBD1 is untestable without DNA. Germline V gene data show CDR1 as DFQATT and CDR2 as SNEGSKA (reference sequence). The CDR3 extends over 13 amino acids. The CDR3 protein is CSAPSRGRSPLHF.

This chain joins TRBV7-2 and TRBJ2-1; TCRdb outputs TRBD2, but without DNA this stays unchecked. The CDR3 consists of 15 residues. Germline-derived CDR1 and CDR2 are SGHTA and FQGNSA. The CDR3 spells CASIPHSGGANEQFF.

The rearrangement links TRBV20-1 to TRBJ2-7; there is no DNA to check the TCRdb D call of TRBD1. There are 16 residues in the CDR3. In germline, CDR1 is DFQATT, CDR2 SNEGSKA (reference sequence). CDR3 region: CSARERTGTRRYEQYF.

This chain connects TRBV30 to TRBJ1-2; the D call from TCRdb, TRBD1, cannot be confirmed without DNA. The CDR3 runs 13 residues. From germline, CDR1 is GTSNPN and CDR2 SVGIG (reference sequence). Here the CDR3 reads CAMDRGLIYGYTF.

This rearrangement joins TRBV29-1 to TRBJ2-1; TCRdb's D call of TRBD2 is untestable without DNA. Germline CDR1 SQVTM, CDR2 ANQGSEA. The CDR3 is 16 amino acids. The CDR3: CSVIRSLAGGPDEQFF.

This chain joins TRBV6-1 and TRBJ2-3; as DNA is missing, the TRBD1 call by TCRdb cannot be tested. Germline CDR1 reads MNHNS; CDR2 reads SASEGT. The CDR3 has 15 residues. The CDR3 loop is CASSSRGRSTDTQYF.

This chain connects TRBV15 to TRBJ1-2. The germline V gene has CDR1 LNHNV and CDR2 YYDKDF (reference sequence). This CDR3 contains 12 residues. The CDR3 here is CATSTDTYGYTF.